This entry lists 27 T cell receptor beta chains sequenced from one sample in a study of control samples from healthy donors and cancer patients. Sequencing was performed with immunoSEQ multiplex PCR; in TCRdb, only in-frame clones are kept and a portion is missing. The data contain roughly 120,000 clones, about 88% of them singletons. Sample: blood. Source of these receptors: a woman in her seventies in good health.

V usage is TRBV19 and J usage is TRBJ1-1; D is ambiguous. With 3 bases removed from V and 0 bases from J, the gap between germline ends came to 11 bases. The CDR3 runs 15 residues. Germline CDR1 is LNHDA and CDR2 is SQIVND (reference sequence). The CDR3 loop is CASSIWAEMNTEAFF. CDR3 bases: TGTGCCAGTAGTATCTGGGCAGAGATGAACACTGAAGCTTTCTTT.

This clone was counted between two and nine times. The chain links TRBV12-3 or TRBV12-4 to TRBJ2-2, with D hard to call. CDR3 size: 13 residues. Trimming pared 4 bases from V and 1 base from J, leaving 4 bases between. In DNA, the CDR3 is TGTGCCAGCAGTTCTCAGAACACCGGGGAGCTGTTTTTT. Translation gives CASSSQNTGELFF.

The CDR3 nucleotides are TGTGCCAGCAGTTACGAGAGCAATCAGCCCCAGCATTTT. Translated, it gives CASSYESNQPQHF. The V gene is TRBV2, the J gene TRBJ1-5; no clear D. Trimming left V 5 bases short and J 1 base short, with 6 bases between. The CDR3 sequence is 13 residues long. Germline-derived CDR1 and CDR2 are SNHLY and FYNNEI.

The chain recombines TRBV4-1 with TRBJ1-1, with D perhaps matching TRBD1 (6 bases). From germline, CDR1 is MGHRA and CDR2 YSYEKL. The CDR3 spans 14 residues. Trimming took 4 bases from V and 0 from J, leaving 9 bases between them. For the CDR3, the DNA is TGCGCCAGCAGCCCGAGGGGGATGAACACTGAAGCTTTCTTT. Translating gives CASSPRGMNTEAFF.

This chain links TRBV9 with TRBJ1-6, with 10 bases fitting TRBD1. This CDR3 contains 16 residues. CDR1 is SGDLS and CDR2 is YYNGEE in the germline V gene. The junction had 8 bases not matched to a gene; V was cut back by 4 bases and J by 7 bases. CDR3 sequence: CASSTSTGGMNSPLHF. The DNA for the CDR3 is TGTGCCAGCAGCACCTCGACAGGGGGCATGAATTCACCCCTCCACTTT.

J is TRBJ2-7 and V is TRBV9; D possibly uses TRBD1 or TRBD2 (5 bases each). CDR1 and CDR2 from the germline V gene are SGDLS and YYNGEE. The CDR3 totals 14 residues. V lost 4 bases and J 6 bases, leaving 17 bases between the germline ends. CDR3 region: CASSPAGAISEQYF. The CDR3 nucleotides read TGTGCCAGCAGCCCAGCCGGGGCGATATCCGAGCAGTACTTC.

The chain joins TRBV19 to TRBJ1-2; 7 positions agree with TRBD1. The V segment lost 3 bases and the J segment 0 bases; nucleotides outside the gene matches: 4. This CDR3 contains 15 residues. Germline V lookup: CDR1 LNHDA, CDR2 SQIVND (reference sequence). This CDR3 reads CASSIRDRSNYGYTF. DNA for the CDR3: TGTGCCAGTAGTATTAGGGACAGATCTAACTATGGCTACACCTTC.

CDR3 DNA: TGTGCCAGCAGCCAACGAGGGGGGCCAAGCAACGAGCAGTACTTC. It is translated as CASSQRGGPSNEQYF. V is TRBV14 and J is TRBJ2-7; D possibly uses TRBD1 or TRBD2 (6 bases each). The germline V and J ends were trimmed by 2 bases and 5 bases, with 16 bases remaining between them. CDR3 size: 15 residues. CDR1 is SGHDN and CDR2 is FVKESK in the germline V gene.

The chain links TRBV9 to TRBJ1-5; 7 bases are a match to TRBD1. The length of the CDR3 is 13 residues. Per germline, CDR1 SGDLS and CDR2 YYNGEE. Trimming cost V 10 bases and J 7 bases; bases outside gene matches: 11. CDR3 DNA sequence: TGTGCCCCCAGGGGGGAAACGGGGCAGCCCCAGCATTTT. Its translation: CAPRGETGQPQHF.

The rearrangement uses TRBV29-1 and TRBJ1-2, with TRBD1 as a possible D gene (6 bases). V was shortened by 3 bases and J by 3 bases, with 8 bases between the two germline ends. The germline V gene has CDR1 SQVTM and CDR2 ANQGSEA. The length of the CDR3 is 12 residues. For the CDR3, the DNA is TGCAGCGTTGATAGGGGGGACTATGGCTACACCTTC. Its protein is CSVDRGDYGYTF.

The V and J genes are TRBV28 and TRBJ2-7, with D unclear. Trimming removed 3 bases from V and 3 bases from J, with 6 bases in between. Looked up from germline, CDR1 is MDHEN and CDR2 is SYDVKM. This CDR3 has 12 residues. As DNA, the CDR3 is TGTGCCAGCAGTTTGTCCGACTACGAGCAGTACTTC. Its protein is CASSLSDYEQYF.

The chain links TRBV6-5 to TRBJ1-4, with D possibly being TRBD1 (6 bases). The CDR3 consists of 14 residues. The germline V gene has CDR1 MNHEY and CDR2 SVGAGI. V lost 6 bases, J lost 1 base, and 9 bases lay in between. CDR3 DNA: TGTGCCAGCAGAACACAGGGAACTAATGAAAAACTGTTTTTT. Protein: CASRTQGTNEKLFF.

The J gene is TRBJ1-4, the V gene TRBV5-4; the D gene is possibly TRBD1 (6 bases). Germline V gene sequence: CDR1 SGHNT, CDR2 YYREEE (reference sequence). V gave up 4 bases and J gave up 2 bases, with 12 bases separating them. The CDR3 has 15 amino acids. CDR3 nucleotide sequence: TGTGCCAGCAGCCGAACCCAGGGGACTAATGAAAAACTGTTTTTT. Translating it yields CASSRTQGTNEKLFF.

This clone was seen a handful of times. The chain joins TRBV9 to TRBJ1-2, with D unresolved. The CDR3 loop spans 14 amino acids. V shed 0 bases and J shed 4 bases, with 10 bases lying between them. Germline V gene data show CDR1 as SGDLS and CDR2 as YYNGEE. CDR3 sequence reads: CASSVEGASYGYTF. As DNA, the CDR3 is TGTGCCAGCAGCGTAGAAGGTGCCTCCTATGGCTACACCTTC.

The CDR3 sequence is CASSLAVRASGTEAFF. The CDR3 DNA follows: TGCGCCAGCAGCTTGGCAGTGAGGGCCTCAGGCACTGAAGCTTTCTTT. The chain couples TRBV5-1 to TRBJ1-1; D is uncertain. CDR3 size: 16 residues. Germline CDR1 is SGHRS and CDR2 is YFSETQ. Trimming removed 0 bases from V and 4 bases from J, with 16 bases in between.

DNA of the CDR3: TGTGCCAGCAGAGCCCGGGGCATCCGCACAGATACGCAGTATTTT. Translating gives CASRARGIRTDTQYF. The chain recombines TRBV27 with TRBJ2-3; D might be TRBD1 or TRBD2, each matching 5 bases. CDR1 is MNHEY and CDR2 is SMNVEV in the germline V gene (reference sequence). The CDR3 has 15 residues. Trimming stripped 6 bases from V and 1 base from J, with 14 bases between.

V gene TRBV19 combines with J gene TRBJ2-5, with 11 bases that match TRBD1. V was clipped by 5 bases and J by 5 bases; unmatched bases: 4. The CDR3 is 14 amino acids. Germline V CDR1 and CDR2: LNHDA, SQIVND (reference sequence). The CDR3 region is CASSGTGGRETQYF. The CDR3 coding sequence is TGTGCCAGTAGTGGGACAGGGGGTAGGGAGACCCAGTACTTC. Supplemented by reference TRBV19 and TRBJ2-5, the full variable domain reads DGGITQSPKYLFRKEGQNVTLSCEQNLNHDAMYWYRQDPGQGLRLIYYSQIVNDFQKGDIAEGYSVSREKKESFPLTVTSAQKNPTAFYLCASSGTGGRETQYFGPGTRLLVL.

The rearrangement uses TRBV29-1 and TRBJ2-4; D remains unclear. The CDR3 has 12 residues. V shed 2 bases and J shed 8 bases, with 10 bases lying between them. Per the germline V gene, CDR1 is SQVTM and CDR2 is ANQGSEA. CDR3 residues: CSVEKGPDIQYF. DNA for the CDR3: TGCAGCGTTGAAAAGGGTCCGGACATTCAGTACTTC.

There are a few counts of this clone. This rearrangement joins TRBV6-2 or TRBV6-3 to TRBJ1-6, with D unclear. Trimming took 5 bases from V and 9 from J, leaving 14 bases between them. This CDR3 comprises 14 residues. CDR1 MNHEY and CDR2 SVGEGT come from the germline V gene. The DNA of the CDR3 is TGTGCCAGCAGTCCCTTTAGCCGGGTTTCACCCCTCCACTTT. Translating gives CASSPFSRVSPLHF.

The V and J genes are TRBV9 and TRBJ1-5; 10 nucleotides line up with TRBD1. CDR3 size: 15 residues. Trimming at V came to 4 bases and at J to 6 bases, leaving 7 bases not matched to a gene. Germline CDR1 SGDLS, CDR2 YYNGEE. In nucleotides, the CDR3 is TGTGCCAGCAGCCCCAGCGGGACAGGGGCTCAGCCCCAGCATTTT. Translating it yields CASSPSGTGAQPQHF.

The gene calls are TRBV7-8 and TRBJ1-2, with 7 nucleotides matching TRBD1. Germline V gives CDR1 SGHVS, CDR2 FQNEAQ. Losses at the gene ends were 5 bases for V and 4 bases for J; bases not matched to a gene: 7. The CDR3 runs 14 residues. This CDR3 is CASSKRQGIYGYTF. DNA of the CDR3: TGTGCCAGCAGCAAGCGACAGGGCATCTATGGCTACACCTTC. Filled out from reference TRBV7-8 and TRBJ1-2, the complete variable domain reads GAGVSQSPRYKVAKRGQDVALRCDPISGHVSLFWYQQALGQGPEFLTYFQNEAQLDKSGLPSDRFFAERPEGSVSTLKIQRTQQEDSAVYLCASSKRQGIYGYTFGSGTRLTVV.

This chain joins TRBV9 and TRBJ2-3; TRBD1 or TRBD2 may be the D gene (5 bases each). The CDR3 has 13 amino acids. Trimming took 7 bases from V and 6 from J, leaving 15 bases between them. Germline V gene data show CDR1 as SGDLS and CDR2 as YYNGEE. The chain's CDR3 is CASGTDSPDTQYF. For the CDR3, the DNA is TGTGCCAGCGGGACGGACTCCCCCGATACGCAGTATTTT.

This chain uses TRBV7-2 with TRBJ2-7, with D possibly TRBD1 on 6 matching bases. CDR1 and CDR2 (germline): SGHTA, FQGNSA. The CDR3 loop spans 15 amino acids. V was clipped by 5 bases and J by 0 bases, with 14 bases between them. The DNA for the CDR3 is TGTGCCAGCAGCCGTGACAGGTTTGGCTCCTACGAGCAGTACTTC. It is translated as CASSRDRFGSYEQYF. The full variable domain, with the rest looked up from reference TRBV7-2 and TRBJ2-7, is GAGVSQSPSNKVTEKGKDVELRCDPISGHTALYWYRQSLGQGLEFLIYFQGNSAPDKSGLPSDRFSAERTGGSVSTLTIQRTQQEDSAVYLCASSRDRFGSYEQYFGPGTRLTVT.

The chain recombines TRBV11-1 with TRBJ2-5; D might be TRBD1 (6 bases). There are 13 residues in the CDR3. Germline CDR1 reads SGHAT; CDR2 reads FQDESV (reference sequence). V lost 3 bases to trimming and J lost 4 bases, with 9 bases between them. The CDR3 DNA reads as TGTGCCAGCAGCTTGGGACATCGAGAGACCCAGTACTTC. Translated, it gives CASSLGHRETQYF. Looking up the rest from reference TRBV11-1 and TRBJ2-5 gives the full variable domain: EAEVAQSPRYKITEKSQAVAFWCDPISGHATLYWYRQILGQGPELLVQFQDESVVDDSQLPKDRFSAERLKGVDSTLKIQPAELGDSAMYLCASSLGHRETQYFGPGTRLLVL.

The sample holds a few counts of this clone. The CDR3 here is CASSRADVWEKLFF. The CDR3 DNA reads TGTGCCAGCAGCCGAGCGGACGTTTGGGAAAAACTGTTTTTT. The chain employs TRBV7-9 and TRBJ1-4; D remains ambiguous. Germline CDR1 is SEHNR and CDR2 is FQNEAQ (reference sequence). V lost 5 bases and J lost 8, with 15 bases in between. CDR3 length equals 14 residues.

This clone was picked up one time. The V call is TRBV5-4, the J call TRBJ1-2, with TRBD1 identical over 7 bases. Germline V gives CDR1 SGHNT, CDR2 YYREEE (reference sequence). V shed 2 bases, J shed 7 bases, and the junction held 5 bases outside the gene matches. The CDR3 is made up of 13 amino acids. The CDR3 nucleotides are TGTGCCAGCAGCTTTAGGGGGCCCGGTGGCTACACCTTC. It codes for CASSFRGPGGYTF.

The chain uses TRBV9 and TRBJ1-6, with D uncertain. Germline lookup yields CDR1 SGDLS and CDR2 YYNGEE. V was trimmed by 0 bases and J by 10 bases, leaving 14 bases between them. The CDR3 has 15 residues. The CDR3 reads CASSVGWERRSPLHF. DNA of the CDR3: TGTGCCAGCAGCGTAGGATGGGAAAGAAGGTCACCCCTCCACTTT.